The rows below give T cell receptor beta chains drawn from one sample of a study of early T cells in non-severe SARS-CoV-2 infection. TCRdb itself ran the 5' RACE reads through MiXCR, one entry per CDR3 protein. The sample yields just under 60,000 distinct CDR3 sequences, 6% to 8.5% seen once. Sequenced input: whole blood. The receptor source for this set is an adult who was a healthcare worker with PCR-confirmed SARS-CoV-2 infection or an uninfected control (not recorded which). The CDR3 runs from the conserved cysteine through the conserved F or W. A D gene is named only where the DNA matches it firmly. Not all rows give a size; the values are once, few, many and, for expanded clones, a class.

len,d_gene,abundance,v_gene,j_gene,CDR3aa,CDR3nt
11,-,many,TRBV7-6,TRBJ1-1,CASSSNTEAFF,TGTGCCAGCAGCTCGAACACTGAAGCTTTCTTT
16,-,few,TRBV7-2,TRBJ2-3,CASSSDWNRRTDTQYF,TGTGCCAGCAGCTCTGACTGGAACAGACGCACAGATACGCAGTATTTT
14,TRBD1,few,TRBV12-3/TRBV12-4,TRBJ2-7,CASTTLASGGEQYF,TGTGCCAGCACCACATTGGCTTCAGGGGGCGAGCAGTACTTC
14,TRBD2,many,TRBV4-2,TRBJ2-3,CASSQGTSGGTQYF,TGTGCCAGCAGCCAGGGAACTAGCGGGGGTACGCAGTATTTT
13,TRBD1,many,TRBV20-1,TRBJ1-5,CSASDRAAQPQHF,TGCAGTGCTAGCGACAGGGCGGCTCAGCCCCAGCATTTT
14,TRBD1,-,TRBV14,TRBJ1-1,CASSRGGSNTEAFF,TGTGCCAGCAGCCGAGGGGGCTCGAACACTGAAGCTTTCTTT
13,-,few,TRBV7-9,TRBJ2-1,CASSLRGKDEQFF,TGTGCCAGCAGCTTAAGAGGGAAGGATGAGCAGTTCTTC
16,TRBD2,-,TRBV7-6,TRBJ2-5,CASSPRLAGGKETQYF,TGTGCCAGCAGCCCCCGACTAGCGGGAGGGAAAGAGACCCAGTACTTC
16,TRBD1,many,TRBV14,TRBJ2-7,CASSQGPGQVTYEQYF,TGTGCCAGCAGCCAAGGCCCGGGACAGGTAACCTACGAGCAGTACTTC
14,-,-,TRBV4-2,TRBJ1-1,CASSQQGLGTEAFF,TGTGCCAGCAGCCAACAGGGGCTTGGAACTGAAGCTTTCTTT
13,-,few,TRBV5-1,TRBJ2-5,CASSQSSAETQYF,TGCGCCAGCAGCCAATCTAGCGCAGAGACCCAGTACTTC
14,-,-,TRBV27,TRBJ1-1,CASSFWGSGTEAFF,TGTGCCAGCAGTTTTTGGGGTTCTGGCACTGAAGCTTTCTTT
14,TRBD1,few,TRBV7-9,TRBJ1-1,CASSSRGTNTEAFF,TGTGCCAGCAGCTCCAGGGGGACGAACACTGAAGCTTTCTTT
18,TRBD2,many,TRBV18,TRBJ2-6,CASSPRGGSTSGANVLTF,TGTGCCAGCTCACCTCGGGGAGGGTCAACATCTGGGGCCAACGTCCTGACTTTC
15,-,many,TRBV28,TRBJ2-3,CASSLGGVRADTQYF,TGTGCCAGCAGTTTAGGCGGGGTGAGGGCAGATACGCAGTATTTT
15,TRBD1,few,TRBV28,TRBJ1-1,CASSLAGTANTEAFF,TGTGCCAGCAGCCTTGCAGGGACAGCGAACACTGAAGCTTTCTTT
14,-,-,TRBV20-1,TRBJ2-3,CSASVGGRPDTQYF,TGCAGTGCTAGTGTCGGGGGGCGGCCAGATACGCAGTATTTT
16,TRBD2,many,TRBV7-8,TRBJ2-7,CASSLAGLVTPLEQYF,TGTGCCAGCAGCTTAGCGGGACTAGTCACCCCCCTCGAGCAGTACTTC
15,-,-,TRBV27,TRBJ1-1,CASSPGPGPGPEAFF,TGTGCCAGCAGTCCCGGGCCCGGCCCCGGCCCTGAAGCTTTCTTT
15,-,-,TRBV5-1,TRBJ2-7,CASSVRLAPPYEQYF,TGCGCCAGCAGCGTTAGGCTAGCGCCTCCCTACGAGCAGTACTTC
17,TRBD2,few,TRBV11-2,TRBJ2-1,CASSRGLAGGLTRVQFF,TGTGCCAGCAGCCGCGGACTAGCGGGAGGGCTGACCCGGGTACAGTTCTTC
15,TRBD1,many,TRBV6-5,TRBJ1-5,CASSSMGQGAQPQHF,TGTGCCAGCAGTTCGATGGGACAGGGCGCTCAGCCCCAGCATTTT
16,-,-,TRBV20-1,TRBJ1-6,CSARLTASSYNSPLHF,TGCAGTGCTAGGTTGACAGCCAGCTCCTATAATTCACCCCTCCACTTT
13,-,many,TRBV6-5,TRBJ1-1,CASSYHRNTEAFF,TGTGCCAGCAGTTACCACAGGAACACTGAAGCTTTCTTT
16,TRBD1,many,TRBV7-8,TRBJ2-1,CASSLRPGGAYNEQFF,TGTGCCAGCAGCTTGAGGCCAGGGGGCGCCTACAATGAGCAGTTCTTC
15,-,few,TRBV20-1,TRBJ2-5,CSASSGQHRQETQYF,TGCAGTGCTAGCTCTGGGCAGCATCGACAAGAGACCCAGTACTTC
15,TRBD2,-,TRBV20-1,TRBJ2-7,CCARGPRLANYEQYF,TGCTGTGCTAGAGGCCCTCGACTAGCTAACTACGAGCAGTACTTC
13,-,-,TRBV7-9,TRBJ2-7,CASSSPSQGEQYF,TGTGCCAGCAGCTCCCCCTCCCAGGGCGAGCAGTACTTC
15,TRBD1,few,TRBV3-1,TRBJ2-7,CASSRTGTGAYEQYF,TGTGCCAGCAGCCGGACCGGGACAGGGGCCTACGAGCAGTACTTC
14,-,many,TRBV27,TRBJ2-5,CASSPRSGQETQYF,TGTGCCAGCAGTCCCCGAAGCGGGCAAGAGACCCAGTACTTC
13,-,few,TRBV15,TRBJ1-3,CATSTPRRDTIYF,TGTGCCACCAGCACACCCCGGCGGGACACCATATATTTT
14,TRBD2,-,TRBV2,TRBJ2-3,CAGKTSGLTDTQYF,TGTGCCGGGAAGACTAGCGGACTCACAGATACGCAGTATTTT
14,-,-,TRBV14,TRBJ2-1,CASSQDTWYNEQFF,TGTGCCAGCAGCCAAGATACGTGGTACAATGAGCAGTTCTTC
12,-,few,TRBV2,TRBJ2-3,CASKQRADTQYF,TGTGCCAGCAAACAGAGGGCAGATACGCAGTATTTT
14,-,many,TRBV19,TRBJ1-2,CASRPDTPPYGYTF,TGTGCCAGCCGTCCGGACACGCCACCCTATGGCTACACCTTC
15,-,-,TRBV3-1,TRBJ1-1,CASSLLMGESTEAFF,TGTGCCAGCAGCCTCTTGATGGGTGAGAGCACTGAAGCTTTCTTT
15,-,few,TRBV7-3,TRBJ2-2,CASSLGAGNTGELFF,TGTGCCAGCAGCTTAGGGGCAGGGAACACCGGGGAGCTGTTTTTT
15,TRBD1,few,TRBV6-5,TRBJ2-7,CASSGRTGLEGEQYF,TGTGCCAGCAGTGGCCGGACAGGGTTGGAGGGAGAGCAGTACTTC
16,TRBD2,many,TRBV4-1,TRBJ2-1,CASSQGTSGFYNEQFF,TGCGCCAGCAGCCAAGGGACTAGCGGGTTTTACAATGAGCAGTTCTTC
13,-,-,TRBV9,TRBJ2-1,CASSVAYYNEQFF,TGTGCCAGCAGCGTAGCCTACTACAATGAGCAGTTCTTC
14,-,many,TRBV27,TRBJ2-3,CASSLSGPTDTQYF,TGTGCCAGCAGTTTAAGTGGCCCGACAGATACGCAGTATTTT
15,TRBD2,-,TRBV19,TRBJ2-7,CASSMEAGGPYEQYF,TGTGCCAGTAGTATGGAAGCGGGAGGGCCCTACGAGCAGTACTTC
14,-,-,TRBV11-2,TRBJ2-3,CASSLRTSTDTQYF,TGTGCCAGCAGCTTAAGAACCTCCACAGATACGCAGTATTTT
14,-,many,TRBV20-1,TRBJ2-7,CSARAAHKPYEQYF,TGCAGTGCTAGAGCCGCGCACAAGCCCTACGAGCAGTACTTC
15,TRBD2,-,TRBV6-5,TRBJ2-5,CASSLASGEEETQYF,TGTGCCAGCAGTTTGGCTAGCGGGGAGGAAGAGACCCAGTACTTC
13,-,few,TRBV29-1,TRBJ1-1,CSLGPSRNTEAFF,TGCAGCTTAGGACCTTCTAGGAACACTGAAGCTTTCTTT
13,TRBD1,few,TRBV20-1,TRBJ1-1,CSAFRDSNTEAFF,TGCAGTGCGTTCCGGGACAGCAACACTGAAGCTTTCTTT
13,-,-,TRBV28,TRBJ1-3,CASSFQAGNTIYF,TGTGCCAGCAGTTTCCAGGCGGGAAACACCATATATTTT
15,TRBD2,-,TRBV2,TRBJ2-1,CASRTSGSAYNEQFF,TGTGCCAGCAGGACTAGCGGGAGCGCCTACAATGAGCAGTTCTTC
18,-,many,TRBV11-2,TRBJ1-4,CASSQGRILGATNEKLFF,TGTGCCAGCAGCCAAGGACGTATCCTGGGGGCAACTAATGAAAAACTGTTTTTT
12,-,many,TRBV27,TRBJ1-1,CASRRNRGEAFF,TGTGCCAGCAGGCGGAATAGGGGTGAAGCTTTCTTT
14,-,few,TRBV5-5,TRBJ2-5,CASSLGAAGETQYF,TGTGCCAGCAGCTTGGGGGCCGCGGGAGAGACCCAGTACTTC
13,-,few,TRBV12-3/TRBV12-4,TRBJ2-2,CASSWGRAGELFF,TGTGCCAGCAGTTGGGGAAGAGCCGGGGAGCTGTTTTTT
14,-,few,TRBV9,TRBJ1-1,CASSVIAGETEAFF,TGTGCCAGCAGCGTAATAGCAGGGGAGACTGAAGCTTTCTTT
15,-,many,TRBV28,TRBJ2-3,CASSDSLYSTDTQYF,TGTGCCAGCAGTGATTCCCTCTATAGCACAGATACGCAGTATTTT
11,-,many,TRBV27,TRBJ2-1,CASSSWDEQFF,TGTGCCAGCAGTTCCTGGGATGAGCAGTTCTTC
13,-,-,TRBV19,TRBJ2-1,CASSPSYYNEQFF,TGTGCCAGTAGTCCGAGTTACTACAATGAGCAGTTCTTC
18,TRBD2,few,TRBV7-2,TRBJ2-1,CASSLYPSTSGRVNEQFF,TGTGCCAGCAGCTTATACCCTTCGACTAGCGGGAGGGTCAATGAGCAGTTCTTC
15,-,-,TRBV7-3,TRBJ2-5,CASSPGDNPQETQYF,TGTGCCAGCAGCCCCGGAGACAACCCCCAAGAGACCCAGTACTTC